These 28 T cell receptor beta chains were all obtained from the same sample, sequenced in a study of shared clonotypes between healthy human individuals (dated by TCRdb to the early 2020s). Library preparation employed the immunoSEQ multiplex PCR assay. Sourced from immuneACCESS, this table was stored by TCRdb with only in-frame sequences that have V and J called. A share of the clones is absent; for the studies checked, an unresolved V gene accounts for under half, and the remainder has no known explanation. The sample table lists about 680,000 clones, 72% of them with a count of one. About 2% of the sample comes from the top ten. The sample consisted of memory CD4+ T cells sorted from blood. The sample's cell subset or site, from its label and the paper: CD45RA-negative fraction. These TCRs come from a young woman in good health.

This clone occurred a few times. The V and J genes are TRBV18 and TRBJ2-3, with unresolved D. The germline V and J ends were trimmed by 2 bases and 2 bases, with 11 bases remaining between them. The CDR3 runs to 15 residues. The V gene's germline CDR1 is KGHSH and CDR2 LQKENI. The CDR3 DNA follows: TGTGCCAGCTCACCAGGCATAACCGACACAGATACGCAGTATTTT. Its translation is CASSPGITDTDTQYF.

The V call is TRBV18, the J call TRBJ2-3; D remains ambiguous. This CDR3 region has 14 residues. Germline V gives CDR1 KGHSH, CDR2 LQKENI. The ends were cut back, 4 bases at V and 2 bases at J, with 10 bases in the middle. The CDR3 bases are TGTGCCAGCTCACACGGACGGACCACAGATACGCAGTATTTT. It is translated as CASSHGRTTDTQYF.

The gene calls are TRBV9 and TRBJ1-4, with 12 bases fitting TRBD1. The CDR3 spans 15 residues. CDR1 SGDLS and CDR2 YYNGEE come from the germline V gene. The ends lost 4 bases at V and 6 bases at J; junction bases unmatched: 4. The CDR3 coding sequence is TGTGCCAGCAGCCCGGGGACAGGGGGCCATGAAAAACTGTTTTTT. Protein sequence: CASSPGTGGHEKLFF.

The chain uses TRBV15 and TRBJ2-7; possibly TRBD1 for D (5 bases). The CDR3 spans 14 residues. Germline-derived CDR1 and CDR2 are LNHNV and YYDKDF (reference sequence). Trimming shortened V by 3 bases and J by 5 bases, and 14 bases separated the two germline ends. CDR3 coding DNA: TGTGCCACCAGCAGTTTTAGCAGGGTCAACGAGCAGTACTTC. Its protein product is CATSSFSRVNEQYF.

V and J are TRBV2 and TRBJ2-5; D remains ambiguous. Germline CDR1 reads SNHLY; CDR2 reads FYNNEI. The CDR3 has 11 residues. Deletions cut 7 bases from V and 4 bases from J, with 7 bases between. For the CDR3, the DNA is TGTGCCAGCAAGCTTTCAGAGACCCAGTACTTC. As protein: CASKLSETQYF. Together with reference TRBV2 and TRBJ2-5, the CDR3 gives the full variable domain: EPEVTQTPSHQVTQMGQEVILRCVPISNHLYFYWYRQILGQKVEFLVSFYNNEISEKSEIFDDQFSVERPDGSNFTLKIRSTKLEDSAMYFCASKLSETQYFGPGTRLLVL.

This clone has ten or more counts. This chain joins TRBV7-9 and TRBJ2-2; unclear D gene. CDR3 length: 18 residues. V was cut by 5 bases and J by 2 bases, with 21 bases left in between. Germline CDR1 is SEHNR and CDR2 is FQNEAQ (reference sequence). CDR3 DNA sequence: TGTGCCAGCAGCCACACACGGCGGACCGGTCCAAACACCGGGGAGCTGTTTTTT. It is translated as CASSHTRRTGPNTGELFF.

The chain employs TRBV19 and TRBJ2-7; D possibly uses TRBD1 or TRBD2 (5 bases each). The V gene's germline CDR1 is LNHDA and CDR2 SQIVND (reference sequence). The CDR3 totals 14 residues. The V end was cut by 5 bases, the J end by 0 bases, with 11 bases between. The CDR3 sequence: CASSEGRSSYEQYF. CDR3 nucleotide sequence: TGTGCCAGTAGTGAGGGACGAAGCTCCTACGAGCAGTACTTC.

The chain uses TRBV6-1 and TRBJ2-7, with 9 bases lining up with TRBD1. CDR1 and CDR2 (germline): MNHNS, SASEGT. The CDR3 is 14 amino acids. With 5 bases clipped from V and 3 bases from J, the junction kept 5 bases outside the gene matches. Here the CDR3 reads CASSRGQGNYEQYF. The CDR3 nucleotides are TGTGCCAGCAGTCGCGGACAGGGGAACTACGAGCAGTACTTC.

The genes are TRBV2 and TRBJ2-7; the D gene is possibly TRBD1 (5 bases). V shed 6 bases and J shed 0 bases, with 15 bases lying between them. Germline V gene data show CDR1 as SNHLY and CDR2 as FYNNEI. The length of the CDR3 is 15 residues. The CDR3 reads CASRETALLSYEQYF. The CDR3 DNA reads TGTGCCAGCAGGGAGACAGCCTTACTCTCCTACGAGCAGTACTTC.

V is TRBV4-2 and J is TRBJ1-5; D possibly corresponds to TRBD1 (5 bases). The CDR3 has 14 amino acids. In germline, CDR1 is LGHNA, CDR2 YNFKEQ. V lost 2 bases and J 5 bases, leaving 10 bases between the germline ends. The CDR3 here is CASSQPQGHQPQHF. DNA of the CDR3: TGTGCCAGCAGCCAACCCCAGGGACATCAGCCCCAGCATTTT.

The chain carries TRBV27 and TRBJ1-1, with D perhaps matching TRBD1 (5 bases). Germline V CDR1 and CDR2: MNHEY, SMNVEV (reference sequence). V lost 3 bases and J lost 7, with 21 bases in between. The CDR3 has 16 residues. In nucleotides, the CDR3 is TGTGCCAGCAGTTTCTTGACGGGGGGAAGAGGACGTGAAGCTTTCTTT. It codes for CASSFLTGGRGREAFF.

The V gene is TRBV7-8, the J gene TRBJ1-1; the D is unclear. CDR1 and CDR2 (germline): SGHVS, FQNEAQ. The CDR3 runs to 13 residues. V lost 3 bases to trimming and J lost 5 bases, with 10 bases between them. The CDR3 DNA follows: TGTGCCAGCAGCTTGGGAAGCACAACTGAAGCTTTCTTT. Its protein product is CASSLGSTTEAFF.

The chain couples TRBV2 to TRBJ2-2, with 12 bases matching TRBD2. This CDR3 is built from 15 residues. Germline assignment: CDR1 SNHLY and CDR2 FYNNEI. The junction had 7 bases not matched to a gene; V was cut back by 6 bases and J by 8 bases. The CDR3 sequence is CASSRTSGKVGELFF. The CDR3 nucleotides are TGTGCCAGCAGCCGGACTAGCGGGAAGGTTGGGGAGCTGTTTTTT.

The rearrangement uses TRBV6-5 and TRBJ2-1; D is ambiguous. V lost 6 bases and J lost 12, with 3 bases in between. Germline V gene data show CDR1 as MNHEY and CDR2 as SVGAGI. The CDR3 is made up of 8 amino acids. The CDR3 spells CASRTQFF. CDR3 DNA sequence: TGTGCCAGCAGGACGCAGTTCTTC.

The sample holds a few counts of this clone. CDR3 nucleotide sequence: TGTGCCAGCAGTGACCAATACTTAGTGGCTGGGGCCAACGTCCTGACTTTC. Amino acid sequence: CASSDQYLVAGANVLTF. The V call is TRBV6-1, the J call TRBJ2-6; no firm D call. There are 17 residues in the CDR3. The V and J ends lost 3 bases and 2 bases respectively, with 14 bases between them. Germline V gene lookup returns CDR1 MNHNS and CDR2 SASEGT.

Note on this clone: The same CDR3 arises from other DNA sequences in this sample as well. The V call is TRBV18, the J call TRBJ1-2; D ambiguous. CDR3 length: 13 residues. V lost 2 bases and J 2 bases, leaving 6 bases between the germline ends. From germline, CDR1 is KGHSH and CDR2 LQKENI. The CDR3 sequence is CASSPDGNYGYTF. The CDR3 bases are TGTGCCAGCTCACCAGACGGGAACTATGGCTACACCTTC.

This clone was counted ten times or more. The chain uses TRBV14 and TRBJ2-1; D gene ambiguous. CDR1 is SGHDN, CDR2 FVKESK, per germline. The CDR3 is 14 amino acids. Deletions cut 3 bases from V and 0 bases from J, with 6 bases between. This CDR3 is CASSQNSSYNEQFF. As DNA, the CDR3 is TGTGCCAGCAGCCAGAACAGCTCCTACAATGAGCAGTTCTTC.

This clone occurred once. This sequence joins TRBV11-2 and TRBJ2-7; D gene ambiguous. CDR1 and CDR2 from the germline V gene are SGHAT and FQNNGV. This CDR3 comprises 14 residues. V gave up 0 bases and J gave up 3 bases, with 9 bases separating them. CDR3 loop: CASSLESLDYEQYF. The CDR3 bases are TGTGCCAGCAGCTTAGAAAGTTTGGACTACGAGCAGTACTTC.

This clone was observed a few times. This chain joins TRBV11-2 and TRBJ1-1, with 8 bases identical to TRBD1. V lost 4 bases to trimming and J lost 5 bases; unmatched junction nucleotides: 6. This CDR3 has 14 amino acids. CDR1 is SGHAT, CDR2 FQNNGV, per germline. The CDR3, as DNA: TGTGCCAGCAGCTCGCAGGGGGCGGTAACTGAAGCTTTCTTT. Protein sequence: CASSSQGAVTEAFF.

The CDR3 sequence: CASSQVTGNEKLFF. As DNA, the CDR3 is TGCGCCAGCAGCCAAGTTACAGGGAATGAAAAACTGTTTTTT. This chain connects TRBV4-1 to TRBJ1-4; D is possibly TRBD1 (6 bases). V lost 1 base to trimming and J lost 5 bases, with 8 bases between them. This CDR3 spans 14 amino acids. CDR1 is MGHRA, CDR2 YSYEKL, per germline.

The gene calls are TRBV7-2 and TRBJ1-5, with no clear D. V was cut by 3 bases and J by 4 bases, with 7 bases left in between. Germline assignment: CDR1 SGHTA and CDR2 FQGNSA. CDR3 size: 13 residues. The CDR3 reads CASSLGRNQPQHF. The DNA of the CDR3 is TGTGCCAGCAGCTTGGGTCGAAATCAGCCCCAGCATTTT.

This clone showed up just a few times. V is TRBV7-7 and J is TRBJ2-2, with D maybe TRBD2 (5 bases). V lost 2 bases and J lost 4, with 11 bases in between. The CDR3 sequence is 15 residues long. Germline-derived CDR1 and CDR2 are SSHAT and FNYEAQ (reference sequence). CDR3 nucleotide sequence: TGTGCCAGCAGCTTAATCAGCGGCCCCACCGGGGAGCTGTTTTTT. This sequence encodes CASSLISGPTGELFF.

Comment on this clone: Other DNA sequences in this specimen translate into the identical CDR3. The rearrangement joins TRBV2 to TRBJ1-5, with a possible D match to TRBD1 (5 bases). The germline V gene encodes CDR1 SNHLY and CDR2 FYNNEI. Trimming cost V 5 bases and J 4 bases, with 9 bases left between them. The length of the CDR3 is 13 residues. This CDR3 reads CASSSGGNQPQHF. CDR3 DNA: TGTGCCAGCAGTTCCGGGGGTAATCAGCCCCAGCATTTT.

This chain uses TRBV30 with TRBJ2-7; either TRBD1 or TRBD2 may supply D (5 bases each). Per germline, CDR1 GTSNPN and CDR2 SVGIG (reference sequence). The CDR3 covers 13 residues. The V end lost 4 bases, the J end lost 1 base, and 11 bases lay between the germline ends. This CDR3 is CAWTRDVSYEQYF. DNA of the CDR3: TGTGCCTGGACCCGGGACGTTTCCTACGAGCAGTACTTC.

There are a few counts of this clone. The chain couples TRBV19 to TRBJ2-7, with no clear D. V shed 0 bases and J shed 0 bases, with 6 bases lying between them. Germline CDR1 and CDR2: LNHDA and SQIVND (reference sequence). The CDR3 contains 14 residues. In DNA, the CDR3 is TGTGCCAGTAGTATAGACCCGAGCTCCTACGAGCAGTACTTC. Translating it yields CASSIDPSSYEQYF.

This sequence joins TRBV6-1 and TRBJ2-7; 7 bases line up with TRBD1. V trimming: 6 bases; J trimming: 3 bases; junction bases outside the gene matches: 5. Germline V gene lookup returns CDR1 MNHNS and CDR2 SASEGT. This CDR3 is 13 amino acids long. The CDR3 is CASRGDRLYEQYF. As DNA, the CDR3 is TGTGCCAGCAGGGGGGACAGACTCTACGAGCAGTACTTC.

The chain is built from TRBV2 and TRBJ2-6; 7 bases fit TRBD1. With V trimmed by 7 bases and J by 0 bases, 12 bases remained unmatched. The CDR3 covers 18 residues. Germline-derived CDR1 and CDR2 are SNHLY and FYNNEI. The DNA for the CDR3 is TGTGCCAGCACCAAGGGGACAGTACGCCACTCTGGGGCCAACGTCCTGACTTTC. Translation gives CASTKGTVRHSGANVLTF.

J is TRBJ2-1 and V is TRBV7-9, with TRBD1 matching 7 bases. Germline CDR1 reads SEHNR; CDR2 reads FQNEAQ (reference sequence). CDR3 size: 15 residues. Trimming cost V 4 bases and J 2 bases; bases outside gene matches: 5. Here the CDR3 DNA reads TGTGCCAGCAGCTCCGACAGGGCGGCCTACAATGAGCAGTTCTTC. This codes for CASSSDRAAYNEQFF.